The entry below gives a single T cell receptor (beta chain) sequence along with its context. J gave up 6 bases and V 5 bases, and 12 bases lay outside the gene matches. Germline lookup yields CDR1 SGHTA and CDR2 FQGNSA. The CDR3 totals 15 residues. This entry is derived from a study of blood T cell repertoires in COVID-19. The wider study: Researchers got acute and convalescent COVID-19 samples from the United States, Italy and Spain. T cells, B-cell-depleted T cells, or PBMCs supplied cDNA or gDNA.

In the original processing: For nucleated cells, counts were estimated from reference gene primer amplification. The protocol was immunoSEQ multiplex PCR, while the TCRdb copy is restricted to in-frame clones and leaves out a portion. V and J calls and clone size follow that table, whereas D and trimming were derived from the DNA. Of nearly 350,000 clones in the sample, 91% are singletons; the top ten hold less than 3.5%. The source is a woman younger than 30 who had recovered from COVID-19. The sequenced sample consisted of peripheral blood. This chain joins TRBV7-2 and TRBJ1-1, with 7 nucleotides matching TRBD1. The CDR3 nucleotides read TGTGCCAGCAGCGCTCCGACAGGGAAAGGATCTGAAGCTTTCTTT. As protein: CASSAPTGKGSEAFF. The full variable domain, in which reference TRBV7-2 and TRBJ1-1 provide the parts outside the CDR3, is GAGVSQSPSNKVTEKGKDVELRCDPISGHTALYWYRQSLGQGLEFLIYFQGNSAPDKSGLPSDRFSAERTGGSVSTLTIQRTQQEDSAVYLCASSAPTGKGSEAFFGQGTRLTVV.